Listed here is a single T cell receptor (beta chain). The antigen is undetermined. The authors produced TCR alpha and TCR beta cDNA libraries with sample barcodes and UMIs by 5'RACE using constant-segment primers. TCRdb recomputed calls from the 5' RACE reads with MiXCR, one row per CDR3 protein. The sample records about 430,000 distinct CDR3 sequences, approximately 19% being singletons. The data belong to a study of T-cell memory formation after mild COVID-19. Study-level information: Among the donors, TCR clusters were largely specific to each donor. Whole-study findings and limits: CD4+ contracting clones were found mainly in CM and EM, and CD8+ ones in EMRA.

J was trimmed by 4 bases and V by 3 bases; bases with no gene match: 2. Germline-derived CDR1 and CDR2 are MNHEY and SMNVEV (reference sequence). The CDR3 contains 14 residues. The clonotype originates from a man between 18 and 35 years old who had mild COVID-19 (a few samples of this study predate the infection). Cell type and time point are not known. Sequencing input: PBMCs or a T cell subset sorted from them (not recorded which). This chain uses TRBV27 with TRBJ2-2; 7 positions agree with TRBD2. CDR3 region: CASSFWGGTGELFF. The CDR3 DNA follows: TGTGCCAGCAGTTTTTGGGGGGGCACCGGGGAGCTGTTTTTT.